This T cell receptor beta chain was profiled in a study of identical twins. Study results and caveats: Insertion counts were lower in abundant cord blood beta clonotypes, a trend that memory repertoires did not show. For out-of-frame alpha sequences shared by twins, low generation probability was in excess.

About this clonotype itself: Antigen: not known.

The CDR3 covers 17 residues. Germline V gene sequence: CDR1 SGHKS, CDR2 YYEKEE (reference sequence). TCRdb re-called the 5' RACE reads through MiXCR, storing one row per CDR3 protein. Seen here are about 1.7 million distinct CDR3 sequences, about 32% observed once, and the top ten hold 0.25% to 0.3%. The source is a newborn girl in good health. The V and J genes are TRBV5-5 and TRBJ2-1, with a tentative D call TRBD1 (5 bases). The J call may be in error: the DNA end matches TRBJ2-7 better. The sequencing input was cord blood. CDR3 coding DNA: TGTGCCAGCAGCTTGAATACTGTAAGGGGCGCCTACAATGAGCAGTACTTC. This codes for CASSLNTVRGAYNEQYF.